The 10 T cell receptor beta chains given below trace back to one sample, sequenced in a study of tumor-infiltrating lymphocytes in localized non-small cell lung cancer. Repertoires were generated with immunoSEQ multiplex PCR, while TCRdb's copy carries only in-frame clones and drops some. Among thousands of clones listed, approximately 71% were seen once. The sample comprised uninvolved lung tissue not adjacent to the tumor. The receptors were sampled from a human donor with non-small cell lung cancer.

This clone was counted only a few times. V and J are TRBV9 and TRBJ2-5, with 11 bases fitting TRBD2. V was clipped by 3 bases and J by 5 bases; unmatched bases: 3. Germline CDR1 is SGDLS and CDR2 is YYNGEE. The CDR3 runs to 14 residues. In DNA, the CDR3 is TGTGCCAGCAGCGCTAGCGGGGGGCAGGAGACCCAGTACTTC. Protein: CASSASGGQETQYF.

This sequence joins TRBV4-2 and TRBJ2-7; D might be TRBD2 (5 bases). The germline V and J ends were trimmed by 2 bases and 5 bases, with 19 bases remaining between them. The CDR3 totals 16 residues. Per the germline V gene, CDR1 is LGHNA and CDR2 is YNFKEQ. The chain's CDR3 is CASSQIEGEGRDEQYF. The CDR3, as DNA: TGTGCCAGCAGCCAAATCGAGGGAGAGGGAAGGGACGAGCAGTACTTC.

The CDR3 DNA follows: TGTGCCAGCAGCGTAGGCTCCTACGAGCAGTACTTC. It specifies CASSVGSYEQYF. The J gene is TRBJ2-7, the V gene TRBV9, with unresolved D. The CDR3 consists of 12 residues. The germline V gene encodes CDR1 SGDLS and CDR2 YYNGEE. V lost 0 bases, J lost 0 bases, and 1 base lay in between. The entire variable domain, with the rest obtained from reference TRBV9 and TRBJ2-7, is as follows: DSGVTQTPKHLITATGQRVTLRCSPRSGDLSVYWYQQSLDQGLQFLIQYYNGEERAKGNILERFSAQQFPDLHSELNLSSLELGDSALYFCASSVGSYEQYFGPGTRLTVT.

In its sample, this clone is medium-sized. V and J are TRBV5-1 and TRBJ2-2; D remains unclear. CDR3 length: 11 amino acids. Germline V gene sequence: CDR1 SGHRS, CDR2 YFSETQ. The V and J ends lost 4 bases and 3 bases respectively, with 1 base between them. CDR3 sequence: CASSDTGELFF. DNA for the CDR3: TGCGCCAGCAGCGACACCGGGGAGCTGTTTTTT.

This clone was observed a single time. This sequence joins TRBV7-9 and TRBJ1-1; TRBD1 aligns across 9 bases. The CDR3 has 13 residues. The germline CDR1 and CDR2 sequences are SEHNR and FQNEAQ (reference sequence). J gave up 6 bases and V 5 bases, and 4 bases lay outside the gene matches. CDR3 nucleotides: TGTGCCAGCAGCCCGAGGGACAGGGCTGAAGCTTTCTTT. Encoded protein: CASSPRDRAEAFF.

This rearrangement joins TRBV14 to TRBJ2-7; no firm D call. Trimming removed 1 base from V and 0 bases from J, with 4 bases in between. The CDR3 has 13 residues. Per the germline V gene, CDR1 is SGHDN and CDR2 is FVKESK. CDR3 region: CASSQAHSYEQYF. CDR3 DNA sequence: TGTGCCAGCAGCCAAGCACACTCCTACGAGCAGTACTTC. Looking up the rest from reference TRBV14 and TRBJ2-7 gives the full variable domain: EAGVTQFPSHSVIEKGQTVTLRCDPISGHDNLYWYRRVMGKEIKFLLHFVKESKQDESGMPNNRFLAERTGGTYSTLKVQPAELEDSGVYFCASSQAHSYEQYFGPGTRLTVT.

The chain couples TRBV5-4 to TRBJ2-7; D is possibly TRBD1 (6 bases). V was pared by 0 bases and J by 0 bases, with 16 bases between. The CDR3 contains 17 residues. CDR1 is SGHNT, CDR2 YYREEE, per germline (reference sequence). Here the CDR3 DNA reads TGTGCCAGCAGCTTGGGCCCACCGGGACAAATCTCCTACGAGCAGTACTTC. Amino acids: CASSLGPPGQISYEQYF.

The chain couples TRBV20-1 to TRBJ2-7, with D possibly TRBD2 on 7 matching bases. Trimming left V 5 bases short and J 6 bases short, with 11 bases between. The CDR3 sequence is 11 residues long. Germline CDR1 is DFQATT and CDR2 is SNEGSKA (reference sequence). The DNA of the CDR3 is TGCAGTGCTGCGGGGGCGGGCGAGCAGTACTTC. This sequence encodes CSAAGAGEQYF.

In DNA form, the CDR3 reads TGTGCCAGCAGTTTACAGGACTACCACAATGAGCAGTTCTTC. Amino acid sequence: CASSLQDYHNEQFF. This chain links TRBV27 with TRBJ2-1, with D perhaps TRBD2 (6 bases). V dropped 2 bases and J dropped 5 bases, with 10 bases sitting between them. The CDR3 runs 14 residues. Per the germline V gene, CDR1 is MNHEY and CDR2 is SMNVEV (reference sequence).

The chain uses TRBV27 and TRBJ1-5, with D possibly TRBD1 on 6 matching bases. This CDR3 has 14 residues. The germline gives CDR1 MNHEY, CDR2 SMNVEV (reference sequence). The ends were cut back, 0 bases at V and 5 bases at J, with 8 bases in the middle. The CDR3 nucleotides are TGTGCCAGCAGTTTATCCAGGGGTGATCAGCCCCAGCATTTT. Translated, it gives CASSLSRGDQPQHF.